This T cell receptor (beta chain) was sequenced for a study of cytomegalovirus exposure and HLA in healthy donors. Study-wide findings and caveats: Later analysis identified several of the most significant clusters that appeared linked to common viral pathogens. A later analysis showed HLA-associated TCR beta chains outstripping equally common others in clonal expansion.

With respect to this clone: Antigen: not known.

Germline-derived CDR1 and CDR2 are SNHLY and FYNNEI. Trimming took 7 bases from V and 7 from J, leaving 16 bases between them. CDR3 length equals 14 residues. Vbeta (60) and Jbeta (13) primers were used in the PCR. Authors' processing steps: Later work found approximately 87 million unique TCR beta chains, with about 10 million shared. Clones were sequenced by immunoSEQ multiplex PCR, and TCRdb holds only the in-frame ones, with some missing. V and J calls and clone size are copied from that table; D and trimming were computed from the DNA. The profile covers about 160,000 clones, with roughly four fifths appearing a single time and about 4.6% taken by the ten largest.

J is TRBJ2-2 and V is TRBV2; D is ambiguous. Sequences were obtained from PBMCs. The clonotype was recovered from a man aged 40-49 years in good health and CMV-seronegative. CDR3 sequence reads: CASMGRPVGGELFF. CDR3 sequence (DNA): TGTGCCAGCATGGGCCGCCCAGTCGGCGGGGAGCTGTTTTTT.